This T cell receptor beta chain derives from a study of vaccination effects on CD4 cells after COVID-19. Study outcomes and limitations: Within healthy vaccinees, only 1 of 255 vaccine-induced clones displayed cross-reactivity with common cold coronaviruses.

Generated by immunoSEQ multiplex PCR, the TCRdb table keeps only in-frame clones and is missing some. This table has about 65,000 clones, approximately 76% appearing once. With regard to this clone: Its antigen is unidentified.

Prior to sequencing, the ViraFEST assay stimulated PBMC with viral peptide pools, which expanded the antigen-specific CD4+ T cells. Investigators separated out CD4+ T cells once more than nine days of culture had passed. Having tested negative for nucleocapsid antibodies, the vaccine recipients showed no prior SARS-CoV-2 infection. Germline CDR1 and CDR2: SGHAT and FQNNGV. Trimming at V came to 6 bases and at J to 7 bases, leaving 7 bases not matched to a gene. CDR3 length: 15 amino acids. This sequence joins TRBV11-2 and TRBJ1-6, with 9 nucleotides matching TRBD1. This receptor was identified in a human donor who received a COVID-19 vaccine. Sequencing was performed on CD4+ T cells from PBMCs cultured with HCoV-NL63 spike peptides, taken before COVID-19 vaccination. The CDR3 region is CASSKPGTGNSPLHF. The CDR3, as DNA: TGTGCCAGCAGTAAGCCGGGGACAGGGAATTCACCCCTCCACTTT.